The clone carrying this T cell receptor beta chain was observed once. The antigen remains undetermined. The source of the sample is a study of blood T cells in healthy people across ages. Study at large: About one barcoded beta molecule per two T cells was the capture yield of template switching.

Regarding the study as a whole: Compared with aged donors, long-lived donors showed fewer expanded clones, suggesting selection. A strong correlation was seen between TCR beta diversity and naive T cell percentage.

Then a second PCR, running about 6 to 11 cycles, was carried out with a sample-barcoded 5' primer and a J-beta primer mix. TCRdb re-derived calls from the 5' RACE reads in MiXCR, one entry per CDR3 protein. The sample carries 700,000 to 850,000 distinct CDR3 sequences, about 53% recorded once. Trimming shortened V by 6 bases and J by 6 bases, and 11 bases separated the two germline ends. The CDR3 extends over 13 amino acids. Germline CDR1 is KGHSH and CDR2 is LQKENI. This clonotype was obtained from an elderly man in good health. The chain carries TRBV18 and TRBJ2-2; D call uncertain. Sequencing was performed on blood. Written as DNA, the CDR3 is TGTGCCAGCTCTTCTCAGACGGCCGGGGAGCTGTTTTTT. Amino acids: CASSSQTAGELFF.